A selection of T cell receptor beta chains follows, all from one sample in a study of cytomegalovirus exposure and HLA in healthy donors. Clones were sequenced by immunoSEQ multiplex PCR, and TCRdb holds only the in-frame ones, with some missing. The table includes about 200,000 clones, about 88% detected once. The sequencing sample was made of PBMCs. These receptors were collected from a woman under 30 in good health and CMV-seronegative. Both conserved end residues are part of each CDR3. A D gene is named only where the DNA matches it firmly. Clone size, where shown, is once, few, many, or a class for clones that have expanded.

CDR3 protein: CAWRIPGQSGYTF; CDR3 DNA: TGTGCCTGGAGGATCCCGGGACAGTCAGGCTACACCTTC; V gene: TRBV30; J gene: TRBJ1-2; clone size: NA; D gene: TRBD1
CDR3 protein: CASSRQVNYEQYF; CDR3 DNA: TGTGCCAGCAGCCGACAGGTGAACTACGAGCAGTACTTC; V gene: TRBV5-6; J gene: TRBJ2-7; clone size: NA; D gene: NA
CDR3 protein: CASSLTGQRRETQYF; CDR3 DNA: TGCGCCAGCAGCTTAACGGGACAGAGGAGAGAGACCCAGTACTTC; V gene: TRBV5-1; J gene: TRBJ2-5; clone size: NA; D gene: TRBD1
CDR3 protein: CASREPGQDNSPLHF; CDR3 DNA: TGTGCCAGCAGGGAGCCGGGACAAGATAATTCACCCCTCCACTTT; V gene: TRBV6-6; J gene: TRBJ1-6; clone size: NA; D gene: NA
CDR3 protein: CATIRDRVNTEAFF; CDR3 DNA: TGTGCCACCATCCGGGACAGGGTAAACACTGAAGCTTTCTTT; V gene: TRBV6-5; J gene: TRBJ1-1; clone size: NA; D gene: TRBD1
CDR3 protein: CASSQPAGYGNEKLFF; CDR3 DNA: TGTGCCAGCAGTCAACCGGCGGGGTACGGTAATGAAAAACTGTTTTTT; V gene: TRBV7-8; J gene: TRBJ1-4; clone size: NA; D gene: NA
CDR3 protein: CASTLTGSSYEQYF; CDR3 DNA: TGTGCCAGCACCCTGACAGGGAGCTCCTACGAGCAGTACTTC; V gene: TRBV27; J gene: TRBJ2-7; clone size: once; D gene: TRBD1
CDR3 protein: CSAGTRFEQYF; CDR3 DNA: TGCAGCGCCGGGACTCGCTTCGAGCAGTACTTC; V gene: TRBV29-1; J gene: TRBJ2-7; clone size: NA; D gene: NA
CDR3 protein: CASAQGQVSSYEQYF; CDR3 DNA: TGTGCCAGCGCCCAGGGACAGGTTAGCTCCTACGAGCAGTACTTC; V gene: TRBV2; J gene: TRBJ2-7; clone size: NA; D gene: TRBD1
CDR3 protein: CASSLTTDATNEKLFF; CDR3 DNA: TGTGCCAGCAGTTTAACGACTGATGCAACTAATGAAAAACTGTTTTTT; V gene: TRBV27; J gene: TRBJ1-4; clone size: NA; D gene: NA
CDR3 protein: CASSLAPQGIHTEAFF; CDR3 DNA: TGTGCCAGCAGCTTAGCGCCTCAGGGAATACACACTGAAGCTTTCTTT; V gene: TRBV7-9; J gene: TRBJ1-1; clone size: NA; D gene: NA